The clone carrying this TCR beta chain has only a few counts. Its target is unknown. TCRdb reprocessed the RT-PCR reads via MiXCR and lists one record per CDR3 protein. The data hold 590,000 or so distinct CDR3 sequences, with around 13% observed a single time. This sample stems from a study of response to subunit inactivated influenza vaccine. Study conclusions and caveats: T cells newly recruited by each seasonal influenza vaccination are few, the authors suggested.

This CDR3 region has 15 residues. In germline, CDR1 is DFQATT, CDR2 SNEGSKA (reference sequence). The V gene end was trimmed by 2 bases and the J gene end by 4 bases; junction bases not matched to a gene: 4. This specimen consisted of PBMCs from blood, obtained roughly 15 days before vaccination. This sequence joins TRBV20-1 and TRBJ1-6, with 8 bases aligning to TRBD1. The clonotype comes from a man aged 50 to 59 who received an inactivated influenza vaccine. CDR3 DNA: TGCAGTGCTAGAACCCGGACAGGGTATAATTCACCCCTCCACTTT. Translated, it gives CSARTRTGYNSPLHF.